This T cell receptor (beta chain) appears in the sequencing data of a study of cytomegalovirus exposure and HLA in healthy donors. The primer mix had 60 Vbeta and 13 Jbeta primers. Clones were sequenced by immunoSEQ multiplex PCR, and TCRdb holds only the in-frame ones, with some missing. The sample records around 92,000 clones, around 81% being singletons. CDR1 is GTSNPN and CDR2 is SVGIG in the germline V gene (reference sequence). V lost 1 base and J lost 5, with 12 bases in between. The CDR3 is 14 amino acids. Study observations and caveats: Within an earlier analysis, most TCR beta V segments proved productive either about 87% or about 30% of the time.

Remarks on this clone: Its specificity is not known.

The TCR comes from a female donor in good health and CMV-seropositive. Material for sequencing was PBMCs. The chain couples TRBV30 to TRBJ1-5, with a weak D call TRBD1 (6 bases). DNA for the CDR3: TGTGCCTGGAGTGGGGGGGGCATCGATCAGCCCCAGCATTTT. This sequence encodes CAWSGGGIDQPQHF.